This T cell receptor beta chain was sequenced during a study of tumor-infiltrating lymphocytes in primary liver carcinoma. Turning to the study itself: Staging placed the tumors at T1-T3 N0M0, and they measured about 4 to 11 cm across.

Reverse transcription of roughly 0.45 ug total RNA with a constant-region primer produced TCR beta cDNA. Slightly modified ARM-PCR, run as three nested multiplex PCR rounds, produced the TCR beta libraries. Use of TRBV1-TRBV30 forward primers with a C-beta reverse primer characterized the first two PCR rounds, which lasted roughly 9 cycles each. TCRdb passed the multiplex PCR reads through MiXCR, listing each CDR3 protein once. The sample has 300,000 to 400,000 distinct CDR3 sequences, about 65% seen once; the top ten hold under 8.5%. Germline values: CDR1 MDHEN, CDR2 SYDVKM. The CDR3 loop spans 16 amino acids. V gave up 6 bases and J gave up 3 bases, with 21 bases separating them. For blood RNA, unsorted whole blood served as the source, and germline DNA was extracted too. Chronic HBV infection affected patients, none of whom had received treatment.

The clonotype comes from a middle-aged man with primary liver carcinoma and hepatitis B virus infection. This chain uses TRBV28 with TRBJ2-7, with D possibly matching TRBD1 (6 bases). Sequencing was done on a sample of peripheral blood. CDR3 protein: CASRYTLLRTDYEQYF. The CDR3 bases are TGTGCCAGCAGATACACTCTCCTCAGGACAGACTACGAGCAGTACTTC.